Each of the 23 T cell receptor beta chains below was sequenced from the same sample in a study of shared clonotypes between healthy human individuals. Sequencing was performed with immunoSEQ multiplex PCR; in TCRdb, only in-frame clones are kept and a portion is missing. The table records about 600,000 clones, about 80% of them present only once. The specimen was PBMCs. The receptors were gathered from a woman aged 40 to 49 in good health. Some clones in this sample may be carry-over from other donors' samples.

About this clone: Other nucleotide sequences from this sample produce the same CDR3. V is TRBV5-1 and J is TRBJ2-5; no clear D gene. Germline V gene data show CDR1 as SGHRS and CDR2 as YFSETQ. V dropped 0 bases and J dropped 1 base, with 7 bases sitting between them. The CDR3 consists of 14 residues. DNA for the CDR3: TGCGCCAGCAGCTTGGCCAGACTCCAAGAGACCCAGTACTTC. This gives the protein CASSLARLQETQYF.

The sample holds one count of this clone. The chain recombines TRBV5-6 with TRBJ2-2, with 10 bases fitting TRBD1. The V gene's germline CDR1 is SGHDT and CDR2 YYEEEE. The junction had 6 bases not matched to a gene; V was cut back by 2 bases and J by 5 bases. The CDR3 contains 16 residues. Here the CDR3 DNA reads TGTGCCAGCAGCTTTACGGGACAGGGGAATACCGGGGAGCTGTTTTTT. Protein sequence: CASSFTGQGNTGELFF.

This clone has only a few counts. The CDR3 protein is CASNRDRSYEQYF. CDR3 DNA: TGTGCCAGCAACCGGGACAGGAGTTACGAGCAGTACTTC. V is TRBV2 and J is TRBJ2-7; TRBD1 agrees at 8 bases. The V gene's germline CDR1 is SNHLY and CDR2 FYNNEI. J was trimmed by 4 bases and V by 7 bases; bases with no gene match: 6. The CDR3 is made up of 13 amino acids.

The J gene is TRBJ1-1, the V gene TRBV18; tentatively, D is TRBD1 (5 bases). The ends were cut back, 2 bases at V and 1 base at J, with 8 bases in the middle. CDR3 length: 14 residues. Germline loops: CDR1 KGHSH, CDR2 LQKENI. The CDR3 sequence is CASSPSGGNTEAFF. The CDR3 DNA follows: TGTGCCAGCTCACCAAGCGGGGGGAACACTGAAGCTTTCTTT.

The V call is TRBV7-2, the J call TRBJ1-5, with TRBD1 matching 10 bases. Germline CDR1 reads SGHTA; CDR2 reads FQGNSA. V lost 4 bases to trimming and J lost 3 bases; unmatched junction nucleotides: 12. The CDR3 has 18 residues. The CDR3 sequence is CASSSHPGTGALNQPQHF. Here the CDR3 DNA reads TGTGCCAGCAGCTCCCACCCCGGGACAGGGGCCCTCAATCAGCCCCAGCATTTT.

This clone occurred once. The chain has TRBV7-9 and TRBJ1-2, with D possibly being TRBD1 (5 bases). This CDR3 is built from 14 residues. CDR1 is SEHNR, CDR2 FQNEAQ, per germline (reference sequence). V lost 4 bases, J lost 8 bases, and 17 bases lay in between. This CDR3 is CASSWGTRKDGYTF. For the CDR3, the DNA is TGTGCCAGCAGCTGGGGGACCCGCAAGGACGGCTACACCTTC.

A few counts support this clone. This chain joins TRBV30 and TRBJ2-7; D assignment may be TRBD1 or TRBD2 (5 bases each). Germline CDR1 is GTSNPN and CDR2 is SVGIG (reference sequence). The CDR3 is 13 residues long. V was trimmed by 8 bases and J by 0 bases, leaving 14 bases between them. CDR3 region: CAAPGPSSYEQYF. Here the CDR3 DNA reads TGTGCCGCACCGGGACCTAGCTCCTACGAGCAGTACTTC.

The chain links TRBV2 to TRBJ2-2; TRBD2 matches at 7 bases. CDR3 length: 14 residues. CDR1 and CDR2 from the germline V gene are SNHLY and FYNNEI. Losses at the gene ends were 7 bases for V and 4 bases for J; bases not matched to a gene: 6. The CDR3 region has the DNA TGTGCCAGCAAACCGGGACTAATCACCGGGGAGCTGTTTTTT. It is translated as CASKPGLITGELFF.

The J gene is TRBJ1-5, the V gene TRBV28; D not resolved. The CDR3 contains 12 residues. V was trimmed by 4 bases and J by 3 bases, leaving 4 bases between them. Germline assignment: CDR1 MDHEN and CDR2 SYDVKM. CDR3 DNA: TGTGCCAGCAGTTCAATCAATCAGCCCCAGCATTTT. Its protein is CASSSINQPQHF.

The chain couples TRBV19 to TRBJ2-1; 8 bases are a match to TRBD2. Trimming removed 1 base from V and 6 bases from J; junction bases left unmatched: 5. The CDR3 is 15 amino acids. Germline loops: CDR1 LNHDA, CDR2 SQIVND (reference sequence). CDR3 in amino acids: CASSIAGGPLNEQFF. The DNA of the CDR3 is TGTGCCAGTAGTATAGCGGGAGGGCCTCTCAATGAGCAGTTCTTC.

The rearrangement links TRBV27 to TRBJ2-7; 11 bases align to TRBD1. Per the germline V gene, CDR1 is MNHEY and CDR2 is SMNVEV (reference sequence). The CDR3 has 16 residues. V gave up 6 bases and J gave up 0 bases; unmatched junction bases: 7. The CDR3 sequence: CASSGRGQGVSYEQYF. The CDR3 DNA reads TGTGCCAGCAGCGGAAGGGGACAGGGGGTCTCCTACGAGCAGTACTTC.

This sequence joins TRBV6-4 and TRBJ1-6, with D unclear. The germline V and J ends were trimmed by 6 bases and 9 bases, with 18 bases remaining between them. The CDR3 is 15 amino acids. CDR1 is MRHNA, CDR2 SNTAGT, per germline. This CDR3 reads CASRNDPDGSSPLHF. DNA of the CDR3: TGTGCCAGCAGAAACGACCCCGACGGTAGTTCACCCCTCCACTTT.

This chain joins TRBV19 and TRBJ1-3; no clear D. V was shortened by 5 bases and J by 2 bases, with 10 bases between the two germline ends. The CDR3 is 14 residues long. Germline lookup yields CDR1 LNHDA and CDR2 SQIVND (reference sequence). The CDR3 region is CASSGSYTGNTIYF. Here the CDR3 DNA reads TGTGCCAGTAGTGGATCGTATACTGGAAACACCATATATTTT.

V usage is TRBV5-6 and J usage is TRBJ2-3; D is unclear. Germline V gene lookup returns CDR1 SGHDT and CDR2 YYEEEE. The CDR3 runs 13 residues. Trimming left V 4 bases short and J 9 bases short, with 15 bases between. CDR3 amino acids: CASSPGVGSTQYF. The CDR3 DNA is TGTGCCAGCAGCCCCGGTGTTGGCTCCACGCAGTATTTT.

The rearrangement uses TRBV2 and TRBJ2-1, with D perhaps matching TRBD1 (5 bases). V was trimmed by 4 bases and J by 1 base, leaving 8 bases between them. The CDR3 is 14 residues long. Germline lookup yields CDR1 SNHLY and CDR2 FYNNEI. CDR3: CASSGDSSYNEQFF. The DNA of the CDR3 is TGTGCCAGCAGTGGCGACAGTTCCTACAATGAGCAGTTCTTC.

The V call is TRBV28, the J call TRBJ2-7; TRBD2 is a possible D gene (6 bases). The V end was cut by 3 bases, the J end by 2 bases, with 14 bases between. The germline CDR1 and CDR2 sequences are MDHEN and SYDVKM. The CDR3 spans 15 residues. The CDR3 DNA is TGTGCCAGCAGTTTTCGTCAGCGGGCCGCCTACGAGCAGTACTTC. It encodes CASSFRQRAAYEQYF.

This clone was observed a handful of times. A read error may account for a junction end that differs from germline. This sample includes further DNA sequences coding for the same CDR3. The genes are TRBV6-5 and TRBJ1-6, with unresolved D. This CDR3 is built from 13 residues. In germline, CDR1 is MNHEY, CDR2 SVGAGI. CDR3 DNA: TGCGCCAGCAGTTACGGACCTCTGTCACCCCTCCACTTT. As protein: CASSYGPLSPLHF.

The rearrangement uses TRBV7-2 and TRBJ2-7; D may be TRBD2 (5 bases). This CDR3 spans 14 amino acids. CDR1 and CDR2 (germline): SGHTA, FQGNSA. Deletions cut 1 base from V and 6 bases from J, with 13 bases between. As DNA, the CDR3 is TGTGCCAGCAGCTTAGGGGTGGGAGCCGGCGAGCAGTACTTC. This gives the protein CASSLGVGAGEQYF.

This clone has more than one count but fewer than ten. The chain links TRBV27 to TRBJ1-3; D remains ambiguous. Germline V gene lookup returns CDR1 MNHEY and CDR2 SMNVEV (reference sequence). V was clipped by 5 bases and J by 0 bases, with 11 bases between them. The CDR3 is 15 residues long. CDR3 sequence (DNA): TGTGCCAGCAGTCAGTCCAGGCACTCTGGAAACACCATATATTTT. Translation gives CASSQSRHSGNTIYF.

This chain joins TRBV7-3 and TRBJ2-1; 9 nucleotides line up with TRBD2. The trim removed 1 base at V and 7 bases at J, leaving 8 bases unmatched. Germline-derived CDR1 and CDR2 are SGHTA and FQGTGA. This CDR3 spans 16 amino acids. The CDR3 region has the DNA TGTGCCAGCAGCTTAAGCGGGAGGGCCGTTATGAATGAGCAGTTCTTC. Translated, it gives CASSLSGRAVMNEQFF.

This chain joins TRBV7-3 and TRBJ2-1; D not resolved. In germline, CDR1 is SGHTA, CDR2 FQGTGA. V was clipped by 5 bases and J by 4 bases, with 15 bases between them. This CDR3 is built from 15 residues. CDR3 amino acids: CASSPTGLEYNEQFF. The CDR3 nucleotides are TGTGCCAGCAGCCCCACTGGCCTAGAATACAATGAGCAGTTCTTC. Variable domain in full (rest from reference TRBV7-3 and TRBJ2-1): GAGVSQTPSNKVTEKGKYVELRCDPISGHTALYWYRQSLGQGPEFLIYFQGTGAADDSGLPNDRFFAVRPEGSVSTLKIQRTERGDSAVYLCASSPTGLEYNEQFFGPGTRLTVL.

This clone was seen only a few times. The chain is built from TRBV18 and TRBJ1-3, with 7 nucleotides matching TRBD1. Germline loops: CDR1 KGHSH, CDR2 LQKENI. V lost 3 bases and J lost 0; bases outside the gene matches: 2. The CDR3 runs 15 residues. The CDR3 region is CASSPGTVSGNTIYF. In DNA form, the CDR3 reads TGTGCCAGCTCACCCGGGACAGTCTCTGGAAACACCATATATTTT.

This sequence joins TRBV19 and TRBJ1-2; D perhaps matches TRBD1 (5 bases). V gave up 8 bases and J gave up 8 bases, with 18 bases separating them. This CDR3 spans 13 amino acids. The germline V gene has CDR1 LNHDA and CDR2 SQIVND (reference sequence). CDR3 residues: CASARRGPQGYTF. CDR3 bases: TGTGCCAGTGCCCGTCGGGGCCCCCAGGGCTACACCTTC.